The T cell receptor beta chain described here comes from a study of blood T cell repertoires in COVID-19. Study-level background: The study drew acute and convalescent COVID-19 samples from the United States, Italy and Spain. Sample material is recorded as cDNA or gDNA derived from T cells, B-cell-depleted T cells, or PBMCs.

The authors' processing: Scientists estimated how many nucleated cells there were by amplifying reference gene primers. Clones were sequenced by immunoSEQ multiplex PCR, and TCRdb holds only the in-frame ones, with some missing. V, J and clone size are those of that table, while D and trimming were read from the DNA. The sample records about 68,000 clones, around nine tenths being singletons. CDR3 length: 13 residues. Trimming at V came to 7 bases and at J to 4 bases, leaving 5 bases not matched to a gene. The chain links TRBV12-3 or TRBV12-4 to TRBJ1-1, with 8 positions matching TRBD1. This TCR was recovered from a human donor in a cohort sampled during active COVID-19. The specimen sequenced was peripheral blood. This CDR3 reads CASTTTGATEAFF. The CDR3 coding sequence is TGTGCCAGCACCACGACAGGGGCCACTGAAGCTTTCTTT.